The rows below give T cell receptor beta chains drawn from one sample of a study of blood T cell repertoires in COVID-19. The data were produced by immunoSEQ multiplex PCR, yet TCRdb's version contains in-frame clones alone and is incomplete. The repertoire includes fewer than 350,000 clones, about 86% of them detected once, and around 4% sits in the top ten. The material sequenced was PBMCs or T cells enriched from blood (not recorded which). The receptors here all came from a woman aged 40 to 50 with acute COVID-19. CDR3s include the opening cysteine and the closing phenylalanine or tryptophan. The order of the fields is CDR3 DNA, CDR3 protein, D gene, V gene, J gene, clone size. The D gene is left open where the match is weak. The size field is filled for only some rows; it gives once, few, many or a size class.

TGTGCCAGCAGCGCCGGGACACGGACCGTGAACACTGAAGCTTTCTTT	CASSAGTRTVNTEAFF	NA	TRBV7-3	TRBJ1-1	NA
TGTGCCAGCAGTTACTCGCAGGGGAGAGAGGAGACCCAGTACTTC	CASSYSQGREETQYF	NA	TRBV6-5	TRBJ2-5	NA
TGTGCCAGCAGCTTCGGAGATAATCAGCCCCAGCATTTT	CASSFGDNQPQHF	NA	TRBV7-9	TRBJ1-5	NA
TGTGCCAGCAGCCTTCCCGGGACTACAGCCTACAATGAGCAGTTCTTC	CASSLPGTTAYNEQFF	TRBD2	TRBV28	TRBJ2-1	NA
TGTGCCAGCAGTGGGGCAATGTCTACCGGGGAGCTGTTTTTT	CASSGAMSTGELFF	NA	TRBV6-6	TRBJ2-2	once
TGTGCCACCAGCATAGACAGGGGGCCCTATGGCTACACCTTC	CATSIDRGPYGYTF	TRBD1	TRBV15	TRBJ1-2	NA
TGTGCCAGCAGCCTAGGACACCCCAATTCACCCCTCCACTTT	CASSLGHPNSPLHF	NA	TRBV11-2	TRBJ1-6	NA
TGTGCCAGCAGCCAAGGGCGTGCCAGGGCTGGTAATGAAAAACTGTTTTTT	CASSQGRARAGNEKLFF	NA	TRBV4-2	TRBJ1-4	once
TGTGCCATCAGGGACAGAGTTAGTCAAAATGAGCAGTTCTTC	CAIRDRVSQNEQFF	NA	TRBV10-3	TRBJ2-1	few
TGCAGCGCTTATGCGGACAGGGGCGACGAGCAGTACTTC	CSAYADRGDEQYF	TRBD1	TRBV29-1	TRBJ2-7	NA
TGTGCCAGCAGTGAACCGGGGGACTCCTACAATGAGCAGTTCTTC	CASSEPGDSYNEQFF	NA	TRBV6-1	TRBJ2-1	NA
TGTGCCAGCAGCTTAGCGGGAGGCTCCGGGCCCCAGCATTTT	CASSLAGGSGPQHF	NA	TRBV7-2	TRBJ1-5	NA
TGTGCCAGCAGCTCGCGGACAGGTATCTATGGCTACACCTTC	CASSSRTGIYGYTF	TRBD1	TRBV7-2	TRBJ1-2	few
TGTGCCAGCAGCTCACAGGGATATAATTCACCCCTCCACTTT	CASSSQGYNSPLHF	NA	TRBV11-1	TRBJ1-6	NA
TGCAGCGTTGGGGCCAGCGGGAACAATGAGCAGTTCTTC	CSVGASGNNEQFF	TRBD2	TRBV29-1	TRBJ2-1	NA
TGTGCCAGCTCACCATCTGCACAGGGAAAAGAGACCCAGTACTTC	CASSPSAQGKETQYF	NA	TRBV18	TRBJ2-5	NA
TGTGCCAGCAGCTGGTCGGGGGTTGCAGATACGCAGTATTTT	CASSWSGVADTQYF	NA	TRBV7-8	TRBJ2-3	NA
TGTGCCAGCAGCGTAGGGCAGGGGGTTGGGGCTTTCTTT	CASSVGQGVGAFF	TRBD1	TRBV11-2	TRBJ1-1	NA
TGTGCCAGCAGTACAGCGGGGGAGCCATTCGACGAGCAGTACTTC	CASSTAGEPFDEQYF	TRBD2	TRBV25-1	TRBJ2-7	NA
TGTGCCAGCAGTTTCTCCAGGGACTCGTATGGCTACACCTTC	CASSFSRDSYGYTF	NA	TRBV28	TRBJ1-2	NA
TGTGCCAGCAGAAAACCGAAGGGGATACAAGAGACCCAGTACTTC	CASRKPKGIQETQYF	NA	TRBV21-1	TRBJ2-5	NA
TGTGCCAGTAGTCATCTCTCACCGGGGGGCTCTGGGGCCAACGTCCTGACTTTC	CASSHLSPGGSGANVLTF	TRBD2	TRBV19	TRBJ2-6	NA
TGTGCCAGCAGCTTAGGAGGGACAGGGAACACTGAAGCTTTCTTT	CASSLGGTGNTEAFF	TRBD1	TRBV7-3	TRBJ1-1	NA
TGTGCCAGCAGCTTGGGGAACAGGGGGCAGGCCTACGAGCAGTACTTC	CASSLGNRGQAYEQYF	TRBD1	TRBV5-4	TRBJ2-7	NA
TGTGCCAGCAGCCCCCGAGATAATTCACCCCTCCACTTT	CASSPRDNSPLHF	NA	TRBV3-1/TRBV3-2	TRBJ1-6	NA
TGTGCCAGCAGCCCGGGACAGGGCTATGGCTACACCTTC	CASSPGQGYGYTF	TRBD1	TRBV27	TRBJ1-2	NA
TGTGCTAGTGGTTTGTGGTCAGGGACTGGGGGGTACACTGAAGCTTTCTTT	CASGLWSGTGGYTEAFF	NA	TRBV12-5	TRBJ1-1	NA
TGTGCCAGTAGTATGGCCGGGACAGTGAATTCACCCCTCCACTTT	CASSMAGTVNSPLHF	TRBD1	TRBV19	TRBJ1-6	NA
TGTGCCAGCAGCCAAGACCGCGGGAGGTGGGGCCCTAGCACAGATACGCAGTATTTT	CASSQDRGRWGPSTDTQYF	TRBD2	TRBV4-2	TRBJ2-3	NA
TGCGCCAGCGGCGCAGGCCGAGACTCTGGGGCCAACGTCCTGACTTTC	CASGAGRDSGANVLTF	NA	TRBV5-1	TRBJ2-6	once
TGTGCCAGCAGCTTAGCTTCAACAACCAATAACTATGGCTACACCTTC	CASSLASTTNNYGYTF	NA	TRBV7-9	TRBJ1-2	NA
TGTGCCAGCAGCGTTAGAGAGGCAGGGGGAACCGGGGAGCTGTTTTTT	CASSVREAGGTGELFF	TRBD1	TRBV7-6	TRBJ2-2	NA
TGTGCCTCCAGGGGACAGGGTGAAAAACTGTTTTTT	CASRGQGEKLFF	TRBD1	TRBV10-3	TRBJ1-4	NA
TGTGCCAGCAGCTTTACAGGGAATAGTGGAAACACCATATATTTT	CASSFTGNSGNTIYF	NA	TRBV7-2	TRBJ1-3	once
TGTGCCAGCAGCCCAGGTGGGGGGATCCGAAATCAGCCCCAGCATTTT	CASSPGGGIRNQPQHF	NA	TRBV7-2	TRBJ1-5	NA
TGTGCCAGCAGCTCATTACAGCCATACCAAGAGACCCAGTACTTC	CASSSLQPYQETQYF	NA	TRBV7-9	TRBJ2-5	NA
TGTGCCAGCAGGTGGGGGCAAATCACCGGGGAGCTGTTTTTT	CASRWGQITGELFF	NA	TRBV28	TRBJ2-2	NA
TGCGCCAGTCGGATGGAGGGACTGACCTACGAGCAGTACTTC	CASRMEGLTYEQYF	NA	TRBV5-1	TRBJ2-7	once
TGCGCCAGCAGCCAAGACAGCGCCGAGACCCAGTACTTC	CASSQDSAETQYF	NA	TRBV5-1	TRBJ2-5	NA
TGTGCCAGCTCACCAGTAGCGACAGATACGCAGTATTTT	CASSPVATDTQYF	NA	TRBV18	TRBJ2-3	NA
TGTGCCAGCAGCACCCGGGACAGGGGGCAAGAGACCCAGTACTTC	CASSTRDRGQETQYF	TRBD1	TRBV5-4	TRBJ2-5	NA
TGTGCCAGCAGGGAGACAGGGGGGGATCAGCCCCAGCATTTT	CASRETGGDQPQHF	TRBD1	TRBV6-5	TRBJ1-5	once
TGTGCCAGCAGCTTAAGCGGCGGAGATACGCAGTATTTT	CASSLSGGDTQYF	NA	TRBV11-3	TRBJ2-3	NA